This T cell receptor (beta chain) is drawn from a study of shared clonotypes between healthy human individuals. The CDR3 contains 17 residues. Germline V gene lookup returns CDR1 MGHDK and CDR2 SYGVNS. J gave up 3 bases and V 4 bases, and 13 bases lay outside the gene matches. The assay was immunoSEQ multiplex PCR, and TCRdb's table has in-frame clones only and misses some. The table records 2 million to 3 million clones, just over 90% of them present only once. The receptor's source is a man aged 18 to 30 in good health. Specimen: naive CD4+ T cells sorted from blood. Subset described: CD45RA+ positively selected. V is TRBV25-1 and J is TRBJ2-7; TRBD2 agrees at 9 bases. The CDR3 sequence: CASSGTFGSGGIYEQYF. The CDR3 DNA sequence: TGTGCCAGCAGTGGCACTTTCGGTAGCGGGGGAATCTACGAGCAGTACTTC.